The clone carrying this TCR beta chain was found a few times. Its matching antigen is unknown. Method: immunoSEQ multiplex PCR; TCRdb's copy keeps in-frame clones and lacks some. This sample carries some 300,000 clones, about 82% of them seen once, and the ten largest clones take roughly 2%. The data are from a study of Ad26.COV2.S vaccination and SARS-CoV-2 variants. Treatment noted: 15 to 20 received Ad26.COV2.S at low or high dose, single or two shots; 5 received placebo; per-sample allocation not given. Sample collection was performed on day 63 after the first vaccine or placebo injection. Study observations and caveats: Whether participants received vaccine or placebo, their non-spike TCR breadth was similar.

Trimming pared 1 base from V and 5 bases from J, leaving 13 bases between. Germline V gene lookup returns CDR1 SGHRS and CDR2 YFSETQ. CDR3 length: 14 residues. This receptor was identified in a person between 18 and 65 years old who received the Ad26.COV2.S COVID-19 vaccine or a placebo. Sequenced here: peripheral blood, sampled in a trial of Ad26.COV2.S vaccine versus placebo. This chain uses TRBV5-1 with TRBJ2-7; TRBD2 might be the D (6 bases). CDR3 sequence: CASSLSSWRDEQYF. The CDR3 region has the DNA TGCGCCAGCAGCTTGAGTTCATGGAGGGACGAGCAGTACTTC. Looking up the rest from reference TRBV5-1 and TRBJ2-7 gives the full variable domain: KAGVTQTPRYLIKTRGQQVTLSCSPISGHRSVSWYQQTPGQGLQFLFEYFSETQRNKGNFPGRFSGRQFSNSRSEMNVSTLELGDSALYLCASSLSSWRDEQYFGPGTRLTVT.